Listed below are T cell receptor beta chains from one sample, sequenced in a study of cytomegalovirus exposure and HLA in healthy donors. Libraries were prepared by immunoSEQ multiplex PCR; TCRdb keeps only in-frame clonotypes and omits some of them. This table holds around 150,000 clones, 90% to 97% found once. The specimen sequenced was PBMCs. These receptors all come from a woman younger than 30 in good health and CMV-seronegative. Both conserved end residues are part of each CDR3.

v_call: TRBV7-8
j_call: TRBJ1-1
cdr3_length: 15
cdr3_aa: CASSLRTGSFTEAFF

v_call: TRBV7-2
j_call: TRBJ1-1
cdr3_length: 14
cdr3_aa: CASSSPGRNTEAFF

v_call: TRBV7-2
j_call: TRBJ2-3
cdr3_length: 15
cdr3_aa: CASSPRTGLADTQYF

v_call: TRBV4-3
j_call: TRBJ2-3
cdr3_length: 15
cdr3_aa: CASSPTSLFTDTQYF

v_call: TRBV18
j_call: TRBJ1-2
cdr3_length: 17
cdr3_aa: CASSPGTGPQSLYGYTF

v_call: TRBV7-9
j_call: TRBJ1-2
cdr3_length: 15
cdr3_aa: CASSLGDRDLDGYTF

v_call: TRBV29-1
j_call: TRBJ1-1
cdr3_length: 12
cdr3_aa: CSVVPAVAEAFF

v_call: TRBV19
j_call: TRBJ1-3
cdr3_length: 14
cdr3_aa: CASSMAGSGNTIYF

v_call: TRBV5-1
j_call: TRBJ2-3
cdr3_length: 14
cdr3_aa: CASSLEQARGTQYF

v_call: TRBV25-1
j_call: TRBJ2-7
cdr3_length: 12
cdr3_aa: CASSESPQEQYF

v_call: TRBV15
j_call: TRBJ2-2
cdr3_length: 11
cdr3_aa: CATEYTGELFF

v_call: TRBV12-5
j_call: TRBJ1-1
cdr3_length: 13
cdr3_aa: CASGGGESTEAFF

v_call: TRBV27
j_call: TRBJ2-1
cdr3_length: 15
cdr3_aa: CASRLSPLSYNEQFF

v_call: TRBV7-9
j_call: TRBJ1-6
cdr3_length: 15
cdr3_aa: CASRSKGHYNSPLHF

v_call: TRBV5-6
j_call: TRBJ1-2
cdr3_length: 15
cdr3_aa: CASSLYPPTDYGYTF

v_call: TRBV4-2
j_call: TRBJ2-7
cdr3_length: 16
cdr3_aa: CASSQGLAGGTREQYF

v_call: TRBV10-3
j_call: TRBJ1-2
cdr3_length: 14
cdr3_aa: CAIIEGDRGYGYTF

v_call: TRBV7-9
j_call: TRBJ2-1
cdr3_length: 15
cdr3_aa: CASSLEIGGFNEQFF

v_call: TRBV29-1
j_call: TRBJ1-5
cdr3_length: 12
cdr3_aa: CSVGGSNQPQHF

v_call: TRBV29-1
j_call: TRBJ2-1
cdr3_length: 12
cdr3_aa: CSVGTGWTEQFF

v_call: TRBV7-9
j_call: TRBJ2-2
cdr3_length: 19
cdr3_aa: CASSTRTSGPTANTGELFF

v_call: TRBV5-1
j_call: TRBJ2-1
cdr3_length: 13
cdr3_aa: CASSPDSRIEQFF

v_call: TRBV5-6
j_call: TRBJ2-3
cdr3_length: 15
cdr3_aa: CASGGGQGATDTQYF

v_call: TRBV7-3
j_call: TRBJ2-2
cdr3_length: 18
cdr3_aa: CASSLIPGRGRNTGELFF

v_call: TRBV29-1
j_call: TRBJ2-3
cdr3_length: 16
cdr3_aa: CSLRGVTQGSADTQYF

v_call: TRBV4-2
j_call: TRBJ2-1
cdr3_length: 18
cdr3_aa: CASSQARLAGDPMNEQFF

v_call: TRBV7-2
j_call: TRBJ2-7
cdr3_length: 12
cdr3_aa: CASSARSGEQYF

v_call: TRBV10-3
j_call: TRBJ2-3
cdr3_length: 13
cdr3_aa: CAIARQSTDTQYF

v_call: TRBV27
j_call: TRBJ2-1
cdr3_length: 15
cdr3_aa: CASSFSGATYNEQFF

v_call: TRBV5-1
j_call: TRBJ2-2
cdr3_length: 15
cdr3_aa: CASSIGQRNTGELFF

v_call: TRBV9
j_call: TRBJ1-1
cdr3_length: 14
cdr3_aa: CASTRDRADTEAFF

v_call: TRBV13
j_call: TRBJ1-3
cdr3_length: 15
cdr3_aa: CASSPLRGHGNTIYF

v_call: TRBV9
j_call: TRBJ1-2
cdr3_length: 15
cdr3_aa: CASSVAEGRNYGYTF

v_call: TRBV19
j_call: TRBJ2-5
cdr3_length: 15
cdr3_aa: CASKSVSGGEETQYF

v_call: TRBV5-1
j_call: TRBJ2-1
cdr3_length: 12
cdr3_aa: CASSLSFNEQFF

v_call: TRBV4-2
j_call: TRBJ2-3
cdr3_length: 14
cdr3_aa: CASSQGGDTDTQYF

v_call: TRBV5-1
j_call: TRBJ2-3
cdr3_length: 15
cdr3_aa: CASSLEGTSTDTQYF

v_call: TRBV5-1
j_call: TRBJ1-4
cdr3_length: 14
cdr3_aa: CASSSSTGGEKLFF

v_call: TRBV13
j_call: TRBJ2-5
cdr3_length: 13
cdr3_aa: CASRPTGEETQYF

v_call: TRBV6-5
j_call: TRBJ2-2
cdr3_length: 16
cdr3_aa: CASSYSRGAAIGELFF

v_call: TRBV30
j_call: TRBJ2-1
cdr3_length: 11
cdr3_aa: CAWSSRGEQFF

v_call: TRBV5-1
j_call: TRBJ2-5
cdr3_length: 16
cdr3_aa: CASSPGLAGGPETQYF